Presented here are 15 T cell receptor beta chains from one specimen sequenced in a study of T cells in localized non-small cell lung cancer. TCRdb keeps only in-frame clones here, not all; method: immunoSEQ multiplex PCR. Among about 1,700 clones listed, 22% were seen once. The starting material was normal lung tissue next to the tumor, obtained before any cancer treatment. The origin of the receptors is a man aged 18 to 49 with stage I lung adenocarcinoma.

CDR3 sequence (DNA): TGTGCCAGCAGCTTGGACGGGTCAAGGGAAGCACTTACGCAGTATTTT. Its protein is CASSLDGSREALTQYF. The V gene is TRBV11-3, the J gene TRBJ2-3; D gene unclear. Germline V gene data show CDR1 as SGHNT and CDR2 as YENEEA. This CDR3 has 16 residues. Between the trimmed V and J ends, which lost 3 bases and 8 bases, there was a span of 21 bases.

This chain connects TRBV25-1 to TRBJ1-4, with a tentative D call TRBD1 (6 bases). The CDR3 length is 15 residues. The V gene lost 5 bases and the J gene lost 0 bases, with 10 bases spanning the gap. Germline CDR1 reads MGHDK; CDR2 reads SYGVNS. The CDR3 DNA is TGTGCCAGCAGTCCACAGGGAGCAACTAATGAAAAACTGTTTTTT. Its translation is CASSPQGATNEKLFF.

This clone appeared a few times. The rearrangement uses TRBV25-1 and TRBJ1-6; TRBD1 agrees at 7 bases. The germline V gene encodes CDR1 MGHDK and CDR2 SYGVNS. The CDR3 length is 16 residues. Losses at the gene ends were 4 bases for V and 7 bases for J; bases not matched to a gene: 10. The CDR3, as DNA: TGTGCCAGCAGTGGGACAGGTACGGGATGGAATTCACCCCTCCACTTT. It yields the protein CASSGTGTGWNSPLHF.

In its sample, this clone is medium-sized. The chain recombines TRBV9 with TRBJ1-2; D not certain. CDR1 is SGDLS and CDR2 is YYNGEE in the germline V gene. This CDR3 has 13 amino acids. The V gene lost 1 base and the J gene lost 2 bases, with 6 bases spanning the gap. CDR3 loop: CASSVTENYGYTF. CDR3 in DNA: TGTGCCAGCAGCGTAACAGAAAACTATGGCTACACCTTC.

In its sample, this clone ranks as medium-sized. CDR3 nucleotide sequence: TGTGCCAGCAGCCGGGATTTGCAGGGACGAGGCTACGAGCAGTACTTC. It yields the protein CASSRDLQGRGYEQYF. This sequence joins TRBV11-3 and TRBJ2-7, with D perhaps assigned TRBD1 or TRBD2 (5 bases each). The CDR3 runs 16 residues. Germline V gene sequence: CDR1 SGHNT, CDR2 YENEEA. V was clipped by 5 bases and J by 3 bases, with 20 bases between them.

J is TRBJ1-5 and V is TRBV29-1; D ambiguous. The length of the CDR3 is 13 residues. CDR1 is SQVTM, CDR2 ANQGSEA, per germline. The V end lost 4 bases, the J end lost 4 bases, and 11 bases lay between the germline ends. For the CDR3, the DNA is TGCAGCGTTGGATTGTCGGGGAATCAGCCCCAGCATTTT. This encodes CSVGLSGNQPQHF.

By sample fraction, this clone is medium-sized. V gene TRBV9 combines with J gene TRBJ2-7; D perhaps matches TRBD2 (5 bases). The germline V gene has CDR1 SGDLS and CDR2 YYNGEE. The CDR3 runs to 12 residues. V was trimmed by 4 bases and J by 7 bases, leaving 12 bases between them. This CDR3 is CASSSPPGEQYF. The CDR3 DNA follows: TGTGCCAGCAGCTCCCCTCCGGGGGAGCAGTACTTC.

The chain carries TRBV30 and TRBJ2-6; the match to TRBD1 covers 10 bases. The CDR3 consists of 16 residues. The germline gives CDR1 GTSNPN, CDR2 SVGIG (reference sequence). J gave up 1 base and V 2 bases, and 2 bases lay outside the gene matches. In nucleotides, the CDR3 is TGTGCCTGGAGTCCGGACAGGGGGTCTGGGGCCAACGTCCTGACTTTC. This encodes CAWSPDRGSGANVLTF.

The CDR3 nucleotides read TGTGCCAGCAGCCGGGACAGGGGGGATCAGCCCCAGCATTTT. It yields the protein CASSRDRGDQPQHF. The chain couples TRBV6-8 to TRBJ1-5, with 11 bases that match TRBD1. Trimming took 6 bases from V and 5 from J; bases not matched to a gene: 3. In germline, CDR1 is MNHGY, CDR2 SAAAGT. The CDR3 totals 14 residues.

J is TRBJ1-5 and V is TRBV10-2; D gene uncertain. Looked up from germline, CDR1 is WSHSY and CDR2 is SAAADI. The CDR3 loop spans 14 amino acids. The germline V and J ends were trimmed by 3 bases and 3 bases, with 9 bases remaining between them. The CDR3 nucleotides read TGCGCCAGCAGTGAAACAGCTATCAATCAGCCCCAGCATTTT. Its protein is CASSETAINQPQHF.

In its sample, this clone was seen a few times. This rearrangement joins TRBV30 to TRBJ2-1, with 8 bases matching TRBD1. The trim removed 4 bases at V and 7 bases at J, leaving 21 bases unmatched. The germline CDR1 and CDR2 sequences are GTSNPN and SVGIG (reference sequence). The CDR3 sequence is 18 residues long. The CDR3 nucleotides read TGTGCCTGGATTAGGAACAGGGGGTCCAAACTACTACAGAATGAGCAGTTCTTC. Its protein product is CAWIRNRGSKLLQNEQFF.

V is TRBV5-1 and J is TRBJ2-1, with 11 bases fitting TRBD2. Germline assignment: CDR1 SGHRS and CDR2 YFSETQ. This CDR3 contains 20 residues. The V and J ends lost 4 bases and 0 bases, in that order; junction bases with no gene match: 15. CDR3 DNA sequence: TGCGCCAGCAGCCCCGTCGGTAGCGGGGGGGCTTCAATCTCCTACAATGAGCAGTTCTTC. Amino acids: CASSPVGSGGASISYNEQFF. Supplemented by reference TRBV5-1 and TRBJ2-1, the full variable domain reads KAGVTQTPRYLIKTRGQQVTLSCSPISGHRSVSWYQQTPGQGLQFLFEYFSETQRNKGNFPGRFSGRQFSNSRSEMNVSTLELGDSALYLCASSPVGSGGASISYNEQFFGPGTRLTVL.

This chain's CDR3 is CASSPPGGQGYGYTF. DNA for the CDR3: TGTGCCAGCTCACCACCCGGGGGGCAGGGCTATGGCTACACCTTC. The chain links TRBV18 to TRBJ1-2; D might be TRBD1 (6 bases). This CDR3 is built from 15 residues. Germline V gives CDR1 KGHSH, CDR2 LQKENI. V dropped 0 bases and J dropped 4 bases, with 12 bases sitting between them.

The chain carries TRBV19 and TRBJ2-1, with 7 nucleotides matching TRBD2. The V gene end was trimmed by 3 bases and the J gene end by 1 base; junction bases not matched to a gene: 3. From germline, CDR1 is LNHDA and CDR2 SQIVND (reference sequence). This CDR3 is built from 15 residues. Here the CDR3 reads CASSIWGGSYNEQFF. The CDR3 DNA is TGTGCCAGTAGTATCTGGGGGGGTTCCTACAATGAGCAGTTCTTC.

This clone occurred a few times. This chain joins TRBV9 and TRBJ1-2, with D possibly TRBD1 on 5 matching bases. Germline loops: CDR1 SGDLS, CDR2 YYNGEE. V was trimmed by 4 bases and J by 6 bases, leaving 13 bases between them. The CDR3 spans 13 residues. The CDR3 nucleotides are TGTGCCAGCAGCCCTCGGGACCCAGATGGCTACACCTTC. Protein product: CASSPRDPDGYTF.